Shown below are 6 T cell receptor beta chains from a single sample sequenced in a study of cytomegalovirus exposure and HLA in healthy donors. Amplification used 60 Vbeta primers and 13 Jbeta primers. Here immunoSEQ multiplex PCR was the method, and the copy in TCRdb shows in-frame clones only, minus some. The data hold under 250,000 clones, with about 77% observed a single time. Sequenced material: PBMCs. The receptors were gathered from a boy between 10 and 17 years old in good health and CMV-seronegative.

The CDR3 loop reads CASSLDSFGYTF. The CDR3 nucleotides read TGCGCCAGCAGCTTGGACAGTTTCGGCTACACCTTC. The chain uses TRBV5-1 and TRBJ1-2; D is uncertain. The ends were cut back, 0 bases at V and 8 bases at J, with 8 bases in the middle. The CDR3 consists of 12 residues. The V gene's germline CDR1 is SGHRS and CDR2 YFSETQ.

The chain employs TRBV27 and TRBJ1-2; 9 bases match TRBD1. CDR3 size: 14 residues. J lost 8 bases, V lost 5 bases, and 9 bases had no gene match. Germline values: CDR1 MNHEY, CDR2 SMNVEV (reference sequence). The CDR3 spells CASSPAGTGLGYTF. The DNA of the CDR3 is TGTGCCAGCAGTCCTGCCGGGACAGGGTTGGGCTACACCTTC.

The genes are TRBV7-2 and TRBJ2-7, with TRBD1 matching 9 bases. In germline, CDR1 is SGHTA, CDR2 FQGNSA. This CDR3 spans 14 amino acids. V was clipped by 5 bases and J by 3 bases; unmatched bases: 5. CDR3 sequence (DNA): TGTGCCAGCAGCCGGGACAGGGAGGACTACGAGCAGTACTTC. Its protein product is CASSRDREDYEQYF.

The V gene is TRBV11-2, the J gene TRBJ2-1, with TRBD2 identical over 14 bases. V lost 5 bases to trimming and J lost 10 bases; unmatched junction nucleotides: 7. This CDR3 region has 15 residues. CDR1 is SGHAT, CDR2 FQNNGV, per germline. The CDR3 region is CASSPRGTSGSEQFF. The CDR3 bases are TGTGCCAGCAGCCCCCGGGGGACTAGCGGGAGCGAGCAGTTCTTC. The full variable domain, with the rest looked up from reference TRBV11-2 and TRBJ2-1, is EAGVAQSPRYKIIEKRQSVAFWCNPISGHATLYWYQQILGQGPKLLIQFQNNGVVDDSQLPKDRFSAERLKGVDSTLKIQPAKLEDSAVYLCASSPRGTSGSEQFFGPGTRLTVL.

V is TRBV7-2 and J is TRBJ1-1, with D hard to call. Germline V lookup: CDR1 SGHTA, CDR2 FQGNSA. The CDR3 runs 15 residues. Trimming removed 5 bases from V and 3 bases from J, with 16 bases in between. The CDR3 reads CASSTWGGPYTEAFF. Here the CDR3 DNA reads TGTGCCAGCAGCACCTGGGGAGGGCCCTACACTGAAGCTTTCTTT.

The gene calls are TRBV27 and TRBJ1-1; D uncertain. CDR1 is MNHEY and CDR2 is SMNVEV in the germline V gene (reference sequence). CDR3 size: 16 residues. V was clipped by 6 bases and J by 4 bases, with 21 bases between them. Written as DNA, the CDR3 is TGTGCCAGCAGGACCTTCTTGACCCGGCGGGTCACTGAAGCTTTCTTT. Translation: CASRTFLTRRVTEAFF.